This T cell receptor (beta chain) is drawn from a study of cytomegalovirus exposure and HLA in healthy donors. Turning to the study itself: In a later analysis, it was reported that the roughly 120 validation repertoires had been produced on the same platform as the 600 to 850 repertoires belonging to the first cohort.

This CDR3 contains 11 residues. V lost 5 bases to trimming and J lost 12 bases, with 10 bases between them. Germline CDR1 reads SGHTA; CDR2 reads FQGTGA. Clones were sequenced by immunoSEQ multiplex PCR, and TCRdb holds only the in-frame ones, with some missing. The table has over 250,000 clones, around 86% seen once. The chain combines TRBV7-3 with TRBJ1-4; D is unclear. The TCR sequence derives from a woman between 18 and 30 years old in good health and CMV-seronegative. The specimen was PBMCs. CDR3 sequence reads: CASSLSVELFF. In DNA form, the CDR3 reads TGTGCCAGCAGCCTTAGTGTTGAACTGTTTTTT.